The TCR beta chain described here comes from a study of T cell responses to AZD1222 COVID-19 vaccine. Background on the study: Pooling of second doses given at about 4 or about 12 weeks was done.

TCRdb keeps only in-frame clones here, not all; method: immunoSEQ multiplex PCR. The table includes roughly 77,000 clones, roughly 90% detected once. Study results and caveats: Rises in breadth and depth of Spike-specific TCRs came after two AZD1222 doses. Of spike-specific TCRs, nearly half reportedly target regions left unmutated in variants. Among those given AZD1222, only six were seropositive at baseline.

Points on this clone: What it binds is unknown.

CDR3 length equals 10 residues. The V segment lost 7 bases and the J segment 6 bases; nucleotides outside the gene matches: 0. Germline V gives CDR1 SQVTM, CDR2 ANQGSEA. This sequence originates from an adult in good health. The material sequenced was peripheral blood, taken on day 0 of AZD1222 vaccination. The rearrangement links TRBV29-1 to TRBJ2-3; TRBD2 aligns across 8 bases. CDR3 nucleotide sequence: TGCAGCGGCGGGAGGGATACGCAGTATTTT. This sequence encodes CSGGRDTQYF.